Shown below are 14 T cell receptor beta chains from a single sample sequenced in a study of regulatory T cells in long-lasting Graves disease. Stated time point: newly diagnosed GD, antithyroid drugs for less than 3 months. From RNA extracted from PBMCs, the TCR library was made. Library construction for TCR beta used iRepertoire HTBI primers and Arm-PCR of CDR3 regions. From the multiplex PCR reads, TCRdb called clonotypes with MiXCR, one entry per CDR3 protein. The table shows about 430,000 distinct CDR3 sequences, with about 15% occurring only once. These data were likewise used in another study, on T cells in Graves' hyperthyroidism and ophthalmopathy.

Sequenced material: peripheral blood mononuclear cells (PBMCs), taken at new diagnosis, from a patient treated with antithyroid drugs. These receptors were taken from a woman aged 40 to 50 with Graves disease.

This clonotype was seen many times. The chain's CDR3 is CASLGENTGELFF. In nucleotides, the CDR3 is TGTGCCAGCTTAGGGGAAAACACCGGGGAGCTGTTTTTT. This sequence joins TRBV3-1 and TRBJ2-2; possible D gene TRBD1, 5 bases. Germline CDR1 is LGHDT and CDR2 is YNNKEL (reference sequence). This CDR3 region has 13 residues. V lost 8 bases and J 2 bases, leaving 9 bases between the germline ends.

This clonotype was found many times. The CDR3 DNA is TGTGCCAGCAGTTTCCCCGGGGCTAATGAAAAACTGTTTTTT. Its protein product is CASSFPGANEKLFF. The rearrangement uses TRBV12-3 or TRBV12-4 and TRBJ1-4; D is ambiguous. Trimming pared 3 bases from V and 3 bases from J, leaving 8 bases between. The CDR3 runs to 14 residues.

This clonotype was seen many times. The chain combines TRBV9 with TRBJ2-1, with D hard to call. This CDR3 has 14 residues. Looked up from germline, CDR1 is SGDLS and CDR2 is YYNGEE. Deletions cut 4 bases from V and 2 bases from J, with 10 bases between. Here the CDR3 reads CASSNALTYNEQFF. CDR3 in DNA: TGTGCCAGCAGCAACGCCTTAACCTACAATGAGCAGTTCTTC.

Note on this clonotype: A far larger clone is one base from this, pointing to a likely read error. V is TRBV2 and J is TRBJ2-5; D might be TRBD2 (6 bases). This CDR3 is built from 17 residues. Germline CDR1 reads SNHLY; CDR2 reads FYNNEI. This CDR3 is CASSAPISSADLNERFF. CDR3 sequence (DNA): TGTGCCAGCAGTGCACCTATCTCTAGCGCTGACCTGAATGAGCGGTTCTTC.

V and J are TRBV15 and TRBJ2-7, with TRBD1 identical over 7 bases. Germline V lookup: CDR1 LNHNV, CDR2 YYDKDF (reference sequence). The CDR3 is 14 amino acids. Trimming cost V 6 bases and J 0 bases; bases outside gene matches: 5. For the CDR3, the DNA is TGTGCCACCAGAGACAGGGCCCACTCCTACGAGCAGTACTTC. This sequence encodes CATRDRAHSYEQYF. The complete variable domain, with remaining parts taken from reference TRBV15 and TRBJ2-7, reads DAMVIQNPRYQVTQFGKPVTLSCSQTLNHNVMYWYQQKSSQAPKLLFHYYDKDFNNEADTPDNFQSRRPNTSFCFLDIRSPGLGDTAMYLCATRDRAHSYEQYFGPGTRLTVT.

This clonotype was seen at least ten times. The chain is built from TRBV20-1 and TRBJ2-7, with 9 bases identical to TRBD1. Germline V gene sequence: CDR1 DFQATT, CDR2 SNEGSKA (reference sequence). The CDR3 length is 13 residues. The V gene end was trimmed by 4 bases and the J gene end by 6 bases; junction bases not matched to a gene: 7. The CDR3 region has the DNA TGCAGTGCTAACGGACAGGGGTTGGCCGAGCAGTACTTC. This codes for CSANGQGLAEQYF.

This clonotype was counted at least ten times. The V call is TRBV4-1, the J call TRBJ1-4; D possibly corresponds to TRBD1 (6 bases). The CDR3 covers 15 residues. Trimming removed 0 bases from V and 3 bases from J, with 8 bases in between. CDR1 is MGHRA and CDR2 is YSYEKL in the germline V gene. The CDR3, as DNA: TGCGCCAGCAGCCAAGATCCAGGGGCTAATGAAAAACTGTTTTTT. Translating gives CASSQDPGANEKLFF.

This chain uses TRBV4-1 with TRBJ1-2; 8 bases align to TRBD1. After removal of 3 bases from V and 2 bases from J, the junction contained 11 bases not matched to a gene. This CDR3 contains 17 residues. Germline assignment: CDR1 MGHRA and CDR2 YSYEKL. The CDR3 reads CASSHTTAGGANYGYTF. The CDR3, as DNA: TGCGCCAGCAGCCACACTACGGCAGGGGGCGCGAACTATGGCTACACCTTC.

V gene TRBV12-3 or TRBV12-4 combines with J gene TRBJ1-2; D not resolved. V dropped 6 bases and J dropped 4 bases, with 12 bases sitting between them. The CDR3 is 13 amino acids. The CDR3 DNA follows: TGTGCCAGCAGGGCCGGGCCGTTCTATGGCTACACCTTC. Its translation is CASRAGPFYGYTF.

This clonotype was recorded many times. V and J are TRBV5-4 and TRBJ1-1; a weak D match, TRBD1 (5 bases). Trimming took off 4 bases at V and 0 bases at J, with 13 bases between the two ends. CDR1 and CDR2 from the germline V gene are SGHNT and YYREEE (reference sequence). The CDR3 extends over 15 amino acids. The CDR3 region is CASSPAGGMNTEAFF. The CDR3 DNA follows: TGTGCCAGCAGCCCCGCGGGGGGGATGAACACTGAAGCTTTCTTT.

Concerning this clonotype: A read error likely explains this, since a far larger clone differs by one base. The chain uses TRBV27 and TRBJ2-7; D possibly matches TRBD1 or TRBD2 (5 bases each). The germline V gene has CDR1 MNHEY and CDR2 SMNVEV (reference sequence). The V gene lost 7 bases and the J gene lost 7 bases, with 20 bases spanning the gap. This CDR3 has 14 amino acids. The CDR3: CASTRDSGLGEQYF. CDR3 sequence (DNA): TGTGCCAGCACCCGGGATTCGGGGCTCGGGGAGCAGTACTTC.

This clonotype was counted at least ten times. CDR3 sequence reads: CASSQNQRDTQYF. CDR3 nucleotide sequence: TGTGCCAGCAGCCAGAACCAAAGGGACACGCAGTATTTT. The V call is TRBV11-3, the J call TRBJ2-3, with D possibly being TRBD1 or TRBD2 (5 bases each). CDR1 is SGHNT, CDR2 YENEEA, per germline. V was pared by 5 bases and J by 9 bases, with 15 bases between. The CDR3 runs 13 residues.

The sample holds many counts of this clonotype. The chain is built from TRBV30 and TRBJ1-6; the match to TRBD1 covers 9 bases. This CDR3 has 13 residues. CDR1 and CDR2 from the germline V gene are GTSNPN and SVGIG (reference sequence). V lost 4 bases and J lost 10; bases outside the gene matches: 5. The CDR3, as DNA: TGTGCCTGGATGCCGGACAGGGGATCACCCCTCCACTTT. It is translated as CAWMPDRGSPLHF.

This clonotype was seen once. A read error may explain this, as a much larger clone is one base away. This sequence joins TRBV11-3 and TRBJ2-1; perhaps D is TRBD1 or TRBD2 (5 bases each). In germline, CDR1 is SGHNT, CDR2 YENEEA. The CDR3 contains 15 residues. Between the trimmed V and J ends, which lost 4 bases and 10 bases, there was a span of 20 bases. Written as DNA, the CDR3 is TGTGCCAGCAGCTCCCGAGGGGCGGTAGAATCCGAGCAGTTCTTC. Its translation: CASSSRGAVESEQFF.